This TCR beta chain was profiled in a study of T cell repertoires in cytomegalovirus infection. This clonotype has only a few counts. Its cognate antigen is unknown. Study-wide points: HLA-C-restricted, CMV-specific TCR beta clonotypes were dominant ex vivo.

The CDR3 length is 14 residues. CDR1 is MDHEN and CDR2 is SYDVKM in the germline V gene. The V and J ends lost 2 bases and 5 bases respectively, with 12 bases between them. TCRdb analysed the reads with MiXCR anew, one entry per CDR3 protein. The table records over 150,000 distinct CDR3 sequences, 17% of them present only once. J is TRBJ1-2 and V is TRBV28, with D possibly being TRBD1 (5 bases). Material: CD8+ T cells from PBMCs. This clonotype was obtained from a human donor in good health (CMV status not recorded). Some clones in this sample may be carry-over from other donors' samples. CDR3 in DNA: TGTGCCAGCAGTTTACCGTTAGGGGCTTATGGCTACACCTTC. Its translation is CASSLPLGAYGYTF.